This T cell receptor (beta chain) was identified in a study of CD8 T cells in ankylosing spondylitis. This clonotype occurred a few times. The germline V gene has CDR1 SGHNT and CDR2 YENEEA. The CDR3 has 15 residues. Trimming removed 5 bases from V and 5 bases from J; junction bases left unmatched: 7. TCRdb itself ran the 5' RACE reads through MiXCR, one entry per CDR3 protein. This table holds around 150,000 distinct CDR3 sequences, around 10% found once. This receptor was obtained from a male donor with ankylosing spondylitis or in good health (not recorded which). The chain couples TRBV11-3 to TRBJ2-2, with TRBD1 matching over 8 bases. Sample: blood, either unsorted or a sorted T cell fraction (not recorded which). CDR3 amino acids: CASSPRTGPTGELFF. Written as DNA, the CDR3 is TGTGCCAGCAGCCCCAGGACAGGGCCGACCGGGGAGCTGTTTTTT. Looking up the rest from reference TRBV11-3 and TRBJ2-2 gives the full variable domain: EAGVVQSPRYKIIEKKQPVAFWCNPISGHNTLYWYLQNLGQGPELLIRYENEEAVDDSQLPKDRFSAERLKGVDSTLKIQPAELGDSAVYLCASSPRTGPTGELFFGEGSRLTVL.